This T cell receptor (beta chain) is from a study of cytomegalovirus exposure and HLA in healthy donors. Study conclusions and caveats: In a later analysis, a missense DCLRE1C variant was linked to TCR beta V- and J-gene trimming. Because they were indistinguishable, some V segments, including TRBV6-2 and TRBV6-3, were excluded. No immune exposure information besides CMV serostatus was available. In a later analysis, across HLA loci, associated TCR counts were highest for DRB1, lowest for HLA-C.

The germline gives CDR1 GTSNPN, CDR2 SVGIG (reference sequence). CDR3 size: 12 residues. The germline V and J ends were trimmed by 2 bases and 8 bases, with 12 bases remaining between them. In the PCR, 60 Vbeta and 13 Jbeta primers were used. Using immunoSEQ multiplex PCR, the repertoire was profiled, and TCRdb retains in-frame clones only, with some absent. The sample consists of approximately 200,000 clones, around 79% of them appearing once. For this clone: The antigen remains undetermined.

The sequenced material came from PBMCs. The V call is TRBV30, the J call TRBJ1-2; D may be TRBD1 (6 bases). The sequence came from a girl aged 2 to 10 in good health and CMV-seronegative. CDR3 loop: CAWSPGQKGYTF. The CDR3 region has the DNA TGTGCCTGGAGTCCCGGACAGAAAGGCTACACCTTC.